This T cell receptor (beta chain) emerged from a study of T-cell reconstitution after alpha-beta-depleted transplantation in children. This sample's TCRbeta library carried unique molecular identifier barcodes. TCRdb re-called the PCR reads through MiXCR, storing one row per CDR3 protein. The sample gives 130,000 to 150,000 distinct CDR3 sequences, about 9% of which show up once; less than 20% is in the top ten. CDR1 and CDR2 from the germline V gene are SGHNT and YYREEE (reference sequence). CDR3 length: 14 amino acids. The V and J ends lost 4 bases and 7 bases respectively, with 18 bases between them. This clonotype was counted a few times. The target antigen is unknown. The study, taken as a whole, reports: Several hundred expanded graft clones reportedly were the source of alpha-beta T cells about two months after transplant. After one year, T-cell counts and TCRbeta diversity mostly came from new T cells.

This sequence originates from a female patient between 2 and 15 years old who had a stem cell transplant for congenital amegakaryocytic thrombocytopenia, so the T cells may come from the graft donor. The gene calls are TRBV5-4 and TRBJ2-7; tentative D call: TRBD1 (7 bases). Sequenced here: PBMCs, mostly from graft donor cells, sampled 180 days after TCRalphabeta/CD19-depleted stem cell transplant. CDR3 DNA: TGTGCCAGCAGCCGGCGGGGACAGCCTCGGGAGCAGTACTTC. This gives the protein CASSRRGQPREQYF.